The sequence of this TCR beta chain was determined in a study of metastatic and nonmetastatic thyroid tumors. Overall study: Comparison of repertoires was carried out across blood and tumor or nodule tissue from malignant and benign thyroid patients.

Ahead of thyroid surgery, no patient had received treatment of any kind. Per the study methods: Clinicopathological groups of papillary thyroid cancer showed CDR3 differences that were used to build a distant-metastasis classifier. Via MiXCR, TCRdb re-called the PCR reads. TCRdb's processing, not the authors' own work, is the source of the V and J calls. Among tens of thousands of clones, 4% were seen once, and the ten largest hold roughly 9.8%. Study observations and caveats: As reported, TCR beta diversity in blood and tumor was significantly higher in malignant thyroid tumors than in benign nodules.

This clone is medium-sized. Its matching antigen is unknown. Germline CDR1 and CDR2: MNHNS and SASEGT. The V end lost 2 bases, the J end lost 7 bases, and 12 bases lay between the germline ends. The CDR3 totals 14 residues. This clonotype was sampled from a female donor with papillary thyroid cancer or a benign thyroid nodule (not recorded which). Some clones in this sample may be carry-over from other donors' samples. The sequenced sample consisted of blood. The chain carries TRBV6-1 and TRBJ1-5; perhaps TRBD1 as D (5 bases). CDR3 loop: CASSERGWRQPQHF. The CDR3 DNA reads as TGTGCCAGCAGTGAACGGGGGTGGAGGCAGCCCCAGCATTTT.